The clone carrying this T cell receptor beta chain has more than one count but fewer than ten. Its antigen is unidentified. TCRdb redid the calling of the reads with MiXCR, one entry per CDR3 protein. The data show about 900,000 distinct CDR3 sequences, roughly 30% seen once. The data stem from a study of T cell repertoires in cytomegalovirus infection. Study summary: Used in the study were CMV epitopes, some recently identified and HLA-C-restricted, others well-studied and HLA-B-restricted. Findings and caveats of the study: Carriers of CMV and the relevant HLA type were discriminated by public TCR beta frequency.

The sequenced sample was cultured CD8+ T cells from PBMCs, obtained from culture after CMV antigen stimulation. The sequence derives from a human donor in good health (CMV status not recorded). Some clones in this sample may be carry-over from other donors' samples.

The CDR3 spells CAISESWTGEQETQYF. The CDR3 region has the DNA TGTGCCATCAGTGAGTCCTGGACAGGGGAGCAAGAGACCCAGTACTTC. V is TRBV10-3 and J is TRBJ2-5, with 9 nucleotides matching TRBD1. CDR1 is ENHRY and CDR2 is SYGVKD in the germline V gene. The CDR3 sequence is 16 residues long. Trimming at V came to 0 bases and at J to 2 bases, leaving 4 bases not matched to a gene.